The 28 T cell receptor beta chains in this list originate from one sample, sequenced in a study of T cell repertoires in cytomegalovirus infection. No antigen has been identified for these receptors. One entry per CDR3 protein results from TCRdb running MiXCR on the reads. This table holds fewer than 950,000 distinct CDR3 sequences, about 33% found once. The sample in question was cultured CD8+ T cells from PBMCs, obtained from culture after CMV antigen stimulation. Every receptor here comes from a human donor in good health (CMV status not recorded). Some clones in this sample may be carry-over from other donors' samples.

The table lists this clonotype with a few counts. V usage is TRBV7-6 and J usage is TRBJ1-5, with D perhaps TRBD1 (5 bases). Germline assignment: CDR1 SGHVS and CDR2 FNYEAQ. The ends were cut back, 1 base at V and 0 bases at J, with 16 bases in the middle. This CDR3 region has 18 residues. CDR3 amino acids: CASSLDIAKGHSNQPQHF. The CDR3 DNA reads as TGTGCCAGCAGCTTAGACATCGCTAAGGGGCATAGCAATCAGCCCCAGCATTTT.

This sequence joins TRBV11-1 and TRBJ2-5; TRBD2 agrees at 7 bases. The CDR3 sequence is 15 residues long. Unmatched junction bases numbered 10, after V lost 5 bases and J lost 4 bases. Germline CDR1 SGHAT, CDR2 FQDESV (reference sequence). The CDR3, as DNA: TGTGCCAGCAGCAACGGGGGGATCGTAGGAGAGACCCAGTACTTC. Translation gives CASSNGGIVGETQYF.

This clonotype has just a few counts. The rearrangement joins TRBV12-5 to TRBJ2-3; 8 bases line up with TRBD1. The CDR3 spans 16 residues. The V and J ends lost 3 bases and 3 bases, in that order; junction bases with no gene match: 8. The germline gives CDR1 LGHNT, CDR2 FRNRAP. CDR3 residues: CASGLIQGGVTDTQYF. The CDR3 DNA reads as TGTGCTAGTGGTTTAATACAGGGGGGTGTGACAGATACGCAGTATTTT.

This clonotype was observed a single time. This chain uses TRBV14 with TRBJ2-2; D is undetermined. Germline V CDR1 and CDR2: SGHDN, FVKESK. The CDR3 covers 16 residues. The V gene lost 0 bases and the J gene lost 0 bases, with 8 bases spanning the gap. The CDR3 is CASSQDERANTGELFF. For the CDR3, the DNA is TGTGCCAGCAGCCAAGACGAGAGAGCGAACACCGGGGAGCTGTTTTTT. Combining the CDR3 with reference TRBV14 and TRBJ2-2 gives the whole variable domain EAGVTQFPSHSVIEKGQTVTLRCDPISGHDNLYWYRRVMGKEIKFLLHFVKESKQDESGMPNNRFLAERTGGTYSTLKVQPAELEDSGVYFCASSQDERANTGELFFGEGSRLTVL.

The chain links TRBV29-1 to TRBJ2-4, with a weak D call TRBD1 (7 bases). Trimming shortened V by 4 bases and J by 0 bases, and 10 bases separated the two germline ends. There are 14 residues in the CDR3. CDR1 is SQVTM and CDR2 is ANQGSEA in the germline V gene. CDR3 in amino acids: CSVARGAAKNIQYF. The CDR3 nucleotides read TGCAGCGTTGCCAGGGGGGCAGCCAAAAACATTCAGTACTTC.

V and J are TRBV6-1 and TRBJ1-5; a possible D gene is TRBD1 (6 bases). Trimming pared 3 bases from V and 11 bases from J, leaving 23 bases between. The CDR3 extends over 16 amino acids. Germline CDR1 reads MNHNS; CDR2 reads SASEGT. CDR3 region: CASSEVPTGGRQSQHF. The CDR3 DNA reads TGTGCCAGCAGTGAGGTCCCGACAGGCGGGAGGCAGTCCCAGCATTTT.

In its sample, this clonotype was seen a few times. The chain carries TRBV24-1 and TRBJ1-2; TRBD1 is a possible D gene (5 bases). Per germline, CDR1 KGHDR and CDR2 SFDVKD. The CDR3 runs to 15 residues. V lost 4 bases and J 3 bases, leaving 14 bases between the germline ends. CDR3 coding DNA: TGTGCCACCAGTGACCGAGACAGTCCCGACTATGGCTACACCTTC. As protein: CATSDRDSPDYGYTF.

The J gene is TRBJ1-6, the V gene TRBV5-1, with a weak D call TRBD1 (5 bases). Trimming stripped 4 bases from V and 0 bases from J, with 11 bases between. Germline-derived CDR1 and CDR2 are SGHRS and YFSETQ. This CDR3 spans 16 amino acids. Here the CDR3 DNA reads TGCGCCAGCAGCCCAGACAGTTCCTCCTATAATTCACCCCTCCACTTT. This sequence encodes CASSPDSSSYNSPLHF.

CDR3: CASSQVGQSNEKLFF. The CDR3 DNA follows: TGTGCCAGCAGCCAGGTGGGACAGAGTAATGAAAAACTGTTTTTT. This chain joins TRBV11-2 and TRBJ1-4; TRBD1 matches 7 bases. The V segment lost 5 bases and the J segment 4 bases; nucleotides outside the gene matches: 7. The CDR3 contains 15 residues. Per germline, CDR1 SGHAT and CDR2 FQNNGV.

This clonotype was seen only a few times. The gene calls are TRBV6-5 and TRBJ2-1; TRBD2 agrees at 14 bases. The V and J ends lost 1 base and 2 bases, in that order; junction bases with no gene match: 4. The CDR3 spans 18 residues. From germline, CDR1 is MNHEY and CDR2 SVGAGI. CDR3 region: CASSYYGLAGGTYNEQFF. The CDR3 nucleotides are TGTGCCAGCAGTTACTATGGACTAGCGGGGGGTACCTACAATGAGCAGTTCTTC.

This clonotype was seen repeatedly, ten times or more. V is TRBV7-2 and J is TRBJ2-3; no clear D. V lost 3 bases to trimming and J lost 0 bases, with 13 bases between them. This CDR3 region has 16 residues. Germline CDR1 is SGHTA and CDR2 is FQGNSA. The CDR3: CASSFALGGSTDTQYF. CDR3 DNA sequence: TGTGCCAGCAGCTTTGCGTTGGGCGGTAGCACAGATACGCAGTATTTT.

Concerning this clonotype: A much larger clonotype is one base distant, so this may be a read error. The conserved final phenylalanine or tryptophan is absent from the CDR3, which likely points to a read error. The chain is built from TRBV7-3 and TRBJ1-1; 7 positions match TRBD1. V shed 5 bases, J shed 4 bases, and the junction held 7 bases outside the gene matches. Per the germline V gene, CDR1 is SGHTA and CDR2 is FQGTGA. The CDR3 is 14 amino acids. CDR3 region: CASSQGQAGTEAFY. The CDR3 nucleotides read TGTGCCAGCAGCCAAGGACAGGCGGGCACTGAAGCTTTCTAT.

This clonotype was seen many times. The V call is TRBV7-9, the J call TRBJ1-3, with D perhaps matching TRBD1 (6 bases). With 5 bases removed from V and 3 bases from J, the gap between germline ends came to 17 bases. The germline gives CDR1 SEHNR, CDR2 FQNEAQ (reference sequence). The CDR3 extends over 16 amino acids. The CDR3 is CASSTPTRGLGNTIYF. CDR3 nucleotides: TGTGCCAGCAGCACACCTACGCGGGGGCTTGGAAACACCATATATTTT.

This clonotype was recorded a few times. This rearrangement joins TRBV9 to TRBJ2-5; the match to TRBD2 covers 12 bases. This CDR3 comprises 15 residues. CDR1 and CDR2 (germline): SGDLS, YYNGEE. The V and J ends lost 0 bases and 5 bases, in that order; junction bases with no gene match: 2. Written as DNA, the CDR3 is TGTGCCAGCAGCGTAGCCGGGACTAGCGGGGAGACCCAGTACTTC. As protein: CASSVAGTSGETQYF.

The genes are TRBV6-6 and TRBJ2-2; D gene unclear. Trimming stripped 7 bases from V and 3 bases from J, with 9 bases between. Germline loops: CDR1 MNHNY, CDR2 SVGAGI (reference sequence). The CDR3 spans 13 residues. The CDR3 spells CASTKHYTGELFF. CDR3 in DNA: TGTGCCAGCACCAAACATTACACCGGGGAGCTGTTTTTT.

This rearrangement joins TRBV15 to TRBJ2-3; TRBD2 agrees at 8 bases. The V gene's germline CDR1 is LNHNV and CDR2 YYDKDF (reference sequence). The V segment lost 0 bases and the J segment 1 base; nucleotides outside the gene matches: 0. The CDR3 runs to 15 residues. CDR3 DNA sequence: TGTGCCACCAGCAGAGAACTAGCGGGCACAGATACGCAGTATTTT. Its protein product is CATSRELAGTDTQYF.

Many counts were recorded for this clonotype. The genes are TRBV12-3 or TRBV12-4 and TRBJ2-5; 7 bases match TRBD2. V was clipped by 6 bases and J by 5 bases; unmatched bases: 9. The CDR3 is 14 amino acids. CDR3: CASSLTGGSETQYF. For the CDR3, the DNA is TGTGCCAGCAGCCTTACGGGCGGGAGCGAGACCCAGTACTTC.

The CDR3 reads CASSHARGGQPWAEAFF. The CDR3 DNA reads TGTGCCAGCAGCCACGCTAGGGGGGGCCAACCTTGGGCTGAAGCTTTCTTT. The chain uses TRBV7-6 and TRBJ1-1; D may be TRBD1 (6 bases). The CDR3 extends over 17 amino acids. The germline V gene encodes CDR1 SGHVS and CDR2 FNYEAQ. V was clipped by 5 bases and J by 6 bases, with 25 bases between them.

The chain employs TRBV7-9 and TRBJ2-5, with D possibly TRBD2 on 6 matching bases. V dropped 10 bases and J dropped 2 bases, with 17 bases sitting between them. CDR3 length: 14 residues. The germline gives CDR1 SEHNR, CDR2 FQNEAQ (reference sequence). The DNA for the CDR3 is TGTGCCACCCGGAGAAGGGGAGGACAAGAGACCCAGTACTTC. This codes for CATRRRGGQETQYF.

In its sample, this clonotype was seen many times. CDR3 coding DNA: TGTGCCAGCAGTTTTCGATCAATCGGGGGGCTTTTTGGTATTAACACTGAAGCTTTCTTT. It is translated as CASSFRSIGGLFGINTEAFF. The chain links TRBV28 to TRBJ1-1; a weak D match, TRBD1 (6 bases). CDR1 MDHEN and CDR2 SYDVKM come from the germline V gene. The CDR3 sequence is 20 residues long. Trimming took off 3 bases at V and 2 bases at J, with 28 bases between the two ends.

The chain carries TRBV4-2 and TRBJ2-1; 10 bases agree with TRBD2. This CDR3 has 16 amino acids. Trimming at V came to 0 bases and at J to 8 bases, leaving 7 bases not matched to a gene. CDR1 LGHNA and CDR2 YNFKEQ come from the germline V gene. The CDR3 spells CASSQEERGGSHEQFF. The CDR3 nucleotides read TGTGCCAGCAGCCAAGAGGAGCGGGGGGGGTCCCATGAGCAGTTCTTC.

The V and J genes are TRBV24-1 and TRBJ2-7, with a possible D match to TRBD2 (5 bases). This CDR3 is built from 13 residues. Germline-derived CDR1 and CDR2 are KGHDR and SFDVKD. Trimming pared 7 bases from V and 9 bases from J, leaving 18 bases between. CDR3 sequence: CATRRYRTLAQYV. The CDR3, as DNA: TGTGCCACCAGGAGGTACCGTACTCTAGCGCAGTACGTC.

V gene TRBV18 combines with J gene TRBJ2-5, with TRBD2 as a possible D gene (5 bases). The CDR3 has 12 amino acids. Germline-derived CDR1 and CDR2 are KGHSH and LQKENI. Trimming stripped 8 bases from V and 2 bases from J, with 9 bases between. The CDR3 DNA sequence: TGTGCCAGCGACGAGGGTCAAGAGACCCAGTACTTC. Amino acid sequence: CASDEGQETQYF.

This clonotype was counted ten times or more. This rearrangement joins TRBV7-2 to TRBJ1-2, with a possible D match to TRBD1 (5 bases). CDR3 size: 15 residues. The V and J ends lost 5 bases and 2 bases respectively, with 15 bases between them. Germline V gene sequence: CDR1 SGHTA, CDR2 FQGNSA. CDR3 residues: CASSPPRHRNYGYTF. CDR3 DNA sequence: TGTGCCAGCAGCCCCCCTCGCCACAGGAACTATGGCTACACCTTC.

About this clonotype: A much larger clone lies one base from this, so it may be a read error. The chain uses TRBV7-2 and TRBJ2-3, with a possible D match to TRBD1 (6 bases). Germline V lookup: CDR1 SGHTA, CDR2 FQGNSA. Trimming took off 0 bases at V and 5 bases at J, with 15 bases between the two ends. This CDR3 spans 16 amino acids. The CDR3 sequence is CASSLAGGRYIDTQYF. The DNA of the CDR3 is TGTGCCAGCAGCTTAGCTGGGGGCAGATATATAGATACGCAGTATTTT.

This clonotype appeared a few times. This rearrangement joins TRBV29-1 to TRBJ1-2; D is uncertain. Germline V gene sequence: CDR1 SQVTM, CDR2 ANQGSEA. V was pared by 4 bases and J by 7 bases, with 10 bases between. CDR3 size: 11 residues. DNA of the CDR3: TGCAGCGTTGGTTCTAGCACTGGCTACACCTTC. Its protein is CSVGSSTGYTF.

V and J are TRBV7-9 and TRBJ1-3, with D unresolved. V was clipped by 4 bases and J by 1 base, with 8 bases between them. CDR1 and CDR2 from the germline V gene are SEHNR and FQNEAQ (reference sequence). The CDR3 is made up of 14 amino acids. As DNA, the CDR3 is TGTGCCAGCAGCTCAGCTAGTTCTGGAAACACCATATATTTT. Encoded protein: CASSSASSGNTIYF.

This clonotype was found many times. The chain uses TRBV20-1 and TRBJ1-6; the match to TRBD1 covers 9 bases. Losses at the gene ends were 6 bases for V and 3 bases for J; bases not matched to a gene: 3. CDR1 and CDR2 (germline): DFQATT, SNEGSKA (reference sequence). The CDR3 covers 14 residues. The CDR3: CSARTGDYNSPLHF. Here the CDR3 DNA reads TGCAGTGCCCGGACAGGGGACTATAATTCACCCCTCCACTTT.